Listed here are 11 T cell receptor beta chains from one sample, sequenced in a study of T-cell memory formation after mild COVID-19. MiXCR, applied by TCRdb to the 5' RACE reads, yields one record per CDR3 protein. The sample gives about 38,000 distinct CDR3 sequences, about an eighth of which show up once; around 28% is in the top ten. Sequencing input: PBMCs or a T cell subset sorted from them (not recorded which). These TCRs come from a man younger than 30 who had mild COVID-19 (a few samples of this study predate the infection). Cell type and time point are not known.

This clonotype was picked up many times. The CDR3 spells CASSDRGHTDTQYF. The CDR3 nucleotides are TGTGCCAGCAGCGACAGGGGTCACACAGATACGCAGTATTTT. The V gene is TRBV5-8, the J gene TRBJ2-3, with 8 positions matching TRBD1. V shed 4 bases, J shed 2 bases, and the junction held 3 bases outside the gene matches. Germline V gene lookup returns CDR1 SGHTS and CDR2 YDEGEE. This CDR3 contains 14 residues.

This clonotype was observed a handful of times. The chain uses TRBV4-1 and TRBJ1-1; D is undetermined. Deletions cut 2 bases from V and 1 base from J, with 17 bases between. CDR3 length equals 17 residues. From germline, CDR1 is MGHRA and CDR2 YSYEKL. The CDR3 DNA reads TGCGCCAGCAGCCAACCAAAGGGAGTTGGGTCGAACACTGAAGCTTTCTTT. Its protein is CASSQPKGVGSNTEAFF.

This clonotype was picked up one time. The V call is TRBV5-1, the J call TRBJ2-7; 8 bases align to TRBD1. J gave up 4 bases and V 0 bases, and 0 bases lay outside the gene matches. The CDR3 totals 13 residues. CDR1 and CDR2 from the germline V gene are SGHRS and YFSETQ. The CDR3 sequence is CASSLDRGYEQYF. The CDR3 region has the DNA TGCGCCAGCAGCTTGGACAGGGGGTACGAGCAGTACTTC.

V is TRBV21-1 and J is TRBJ1-2; the table's TRBD1 call for D was not verified on the DNA. TRBV21-1 is listed as a pseudogene. CDR3 length: 15 amino acids. CDR3 DNA sequence: TGTGCCAGCAGCAAAGATCTCGACAGGGACTATGGCTACACCTTC. This encodes CASSKDLDRDYGYTF.

This clonotype was seen ten or more times. This sequence joins TRBV20-1 and TRBJ1-5; no firm D call. V was clipped by 2 bases and J by 0 bases, with 5 bases between them. This CDR3 spans 13 amino acids. The V gene's germline CDR1 is DFQATT and CDR2 SNEGSKA (reference sequence). CDR3 nucleotides: TGCAGTGCTAGATCGGATAGCAATCAGCCCCAGCATTTT. As protein: CSARSDSNQPQHF.

Many counts were recorded for this clonotype. V gene TRBV7-2 combines with J gene TRBJ1-2; D perhaps matches TRBD1 (6 bases). The CDR3 runs to 15 residues. V gave up 0 bases and J gave up 4 bases, with 12 bases separating them. Looked up from germline, CDR1 is SGHTA and CDR2 is FQGNSA. CDR3 in DNA: TGTGCCAGCAGCTTAGCTCGACAGGAGCTCTATGGCTACACCTTC. This encodes CASSLARQELYGYTF. The whole variable domain, remainder taken from reference TRBV7-2 and TRBJ1-2, is GAGVSQSPSNKVTEKGKDVELRCDPISGHTALYWYRQSLGQGLEFLIYFQGNSAPDKSGLPSDRFSAERTGGSVSTLTIQRTQQEDSAVYLCASSLARQELYGYTFGSGTRLTVV.

This clonotype showed up many times. The chain links TRBV7-8 to TRBJ1-5; 9 positions match TRBD1. The V gene's germline CDR1 is SGHVS and CDR2 FQNEAQ. This CDR3 contains 16 residues. J gave up 5 bases and V 4 bases, and 9 bases lay outside the gene matches. CDR3 in DNA: TGTGCCAGCAGCTCACAGGGGGCTCGGTGGTATCAGCCCCAGCATTTT. Its protein product is CASSSQGARWYQPQHF.

This clonotype was counted at least ten times. The J gene is TRBJ1-1, the V gene TRBV15; maybe TRBD1 (6 bases). Per the germline V gene, CDR1 is LNHNV and CDR2 is YYDKDF (reference sequence). The CDR3 runs to 13 residues. Between the trimmed V and J ends, which lost 3 bases and 1 base, there was a span of 6 bases. The CDR3 is CATSRDRNTEAFF. The CDR3 DNA reads as TGTGCCACCAGCAGGGACAGGAACACTGAAGCTTTCTTT. Combining the CDR3 with reference TRBV15 and TRBJ1-1 gives the whole variable domain DAMVIQNPRYQVTQFGKPVTLSCSQTLNHNVMYWYQQKSSQAPKLLFHYYDKDFNNEADTPDNFQSRRPNTSFCFLDIRSPGLGDTAMYLCATSRDRNTEAFFGQGTRLTVV.

Ten or more counts support this clonotype. This chain connects TRBV6-5 to TRBJ1-4; 9 bases match TRBD1. Germline CDR1 and CDR2: MNHEY and SVGAGI. V lost 2 bases and J lost 6; bases outside the gene matches: 7. This CDR3 is 16 amino acids long. DNA of the CDR3: TGTGCCAGCAGTTACAGTGTACAGGGGGCCGATGAAAAACTGTTTTTT. Translating it yields CASSYSVQGADEKLFF.

This clonotype was seen ten or more times. The chain employs TRBV7-8 and TRBJ1-6; possible D gene TRBD1, 5 bases. The V gene lost 7 bases and the J gene lost 4 bases, with 20 bases spanning the gap. CDR1 and CDR2 from the germline V gene are SGHVS and FQNEAQ. The CDR3 runs to 17 residues. CDR3 bases: TGTGCCAGCAATCTTCAGGCCCAGGGCGTGTATAATTCACCCCTCCACTTT. It translates to CASNLQAQGVYNSPLHF.

This clonotype was counted at least ten times. The chain uses TRBV13 and TRBJ2-7, with D possibly matching TRBD1 (8 bases). This CDR3 contains 15 residues. Germline loops: CDR1 PRHDT, CDR2 FYEKMQ (reference sequence). Trimming took 5 bases from V and 1 from J, leaving 15 bases between them. The CDR3 is CASSPTGEGSYEQYF. DNA for the CDR3: TGTGCCAGCAGCCCGACAGGGGAGGGATCCTACGAGCAGTACTTC.